This T cell receptor beta chain was sequenced during a study of response to subunit inactivated influenza vaccine. This clonotype has only a few counts. Its target is unknown. Whole-study results and caveats: The authors suggested that every seasonal influenza vaccination recruits few new T cells.

This CDR3 contains 15 residues. Trimming left V 4 bases short and J 0 bases short, with 10 bases between. TCRdb analysed the RT-PCR reads with MiXCR anew, one entry per CDR3 protein. The table includes 450,000 to 500,000 distinct CDR3 sequences, roughly 9.7% detected once. This receptor was taken from a man in his fifties who received an inactivated influenza vaccine. The chain recombines TRBV12-3 or TRBV12-4 with TRBJ1-5; no firm D call. This specimen consisted of PBMCs from blood, obtained 40 to 50 days after vaccination. The CDR3 bases are TGTGCCAGCAGTTGGAAGGGAAATAGCAATCAGCCCCAGCATTTT. This encodes CASSWKGNSNQPQHF.